The entry below describes one T cell receptor beta chain. The sample belongs to a study of cytotoxic CD8 clonotypes in ibrutinib-treated CLL. Overall study: Included were approximately 10 relapsed/refractory and approximately 15 treatment-naive patients, of whom about 18 were IGHV unmutated.

The assay was immunoSEQ multiplex PCR, and TCRdb's table has in-frame clones only and misses some. Among 130,000 to 150,000 clones listed, approximately 90% were seen once. Investigators sourced 1.5 to 2 micrograms of genomic DNA from cryopreserved PBMCs for TCR beta libraries. This TCR was sampled from a human donor with chronic lymphocytic leukemia. The sequences come from PBMCs, collected after 12 months of ibrutinib treatment.

The CDR3 spells CASSDLASGNTGELFF. The CDR3 region has the DNA TGTGCCAGCAGCGATCTGGCTAGCGGGAACACCGGGGAGCTGTTTTTT. This chain connects TRBV7-3 to TRBJ2-2, with 7 bases fitting TRBD2. CDR1 SGHTA and CDR2 FQGTGA come from the germline V gene. Trimming at V came to 5 bases and at J to 1 base, leaving 7 bases not matched to a gene. The CDR3 spans 16 residues.